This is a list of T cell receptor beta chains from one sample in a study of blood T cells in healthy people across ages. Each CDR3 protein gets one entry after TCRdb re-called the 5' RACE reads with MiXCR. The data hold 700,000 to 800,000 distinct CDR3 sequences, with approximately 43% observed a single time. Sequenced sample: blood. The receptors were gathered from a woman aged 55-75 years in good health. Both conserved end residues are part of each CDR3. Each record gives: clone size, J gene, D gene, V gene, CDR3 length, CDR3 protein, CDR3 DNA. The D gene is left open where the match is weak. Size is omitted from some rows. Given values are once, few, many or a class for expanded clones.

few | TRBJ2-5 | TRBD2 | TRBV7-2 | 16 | CASRGPLAGLQETQYF | TGTGCCAGCAGAGGACCCCTAGCGGGGCTCCAAGAGACCCAGTACTTC
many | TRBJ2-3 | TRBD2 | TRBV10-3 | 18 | CAISERGGSSAIADTQYF | TGTGCCATCAGTGAGCGGGGAGGGAGTAGCGCCATCGCAGATACGCAGTATTTT
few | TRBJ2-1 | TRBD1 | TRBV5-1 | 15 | CASSWGPGGGNEQFF | TGCGCCAGCAGCTGGGGGCCAGGGGGCGGCAATGAGCAGTTCTTC
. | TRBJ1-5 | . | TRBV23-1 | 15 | CASSQENRWNQPQHF | TGCGCCAGCAGTCAAGAGAACAGATGGAATCAGCCCCAGCATTTT
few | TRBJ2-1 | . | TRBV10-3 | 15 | CAISEPTLPYNEQFF | TGTGCCATCAGTGAGCCGACCCTACCCTACAATGAGCAGTTCTTC
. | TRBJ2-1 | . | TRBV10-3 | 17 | CAISESATLKGYNEQFF | TGTGCCATCAGTGAGTCGGCTACACTTAAGGGCTACAATGAGCAGTTCTTC
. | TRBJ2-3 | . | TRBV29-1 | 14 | CSATERGESDTQYF | TGCAGCGCCACTGAGAGGGGGGAATCAGATACGCAGTATTTT
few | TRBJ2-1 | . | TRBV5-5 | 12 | CASTSISNEQFF | TGTGCCAGCACCTCAATATCCAATGAGCAGTTCTTC
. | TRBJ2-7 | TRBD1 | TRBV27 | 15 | CASSLSGTALYEQYF | TGTGCCAGCAGTTTATCGGGGACAGCTTTGTACGAGCAGTACTTC
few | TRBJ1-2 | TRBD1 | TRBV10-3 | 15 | CAISKTGQNNYGYTF | TGTGCCATCAGCAAGACGGGACAGAATAACTATGGCTACACCTTC
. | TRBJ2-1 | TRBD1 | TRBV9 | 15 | CASSATGSSYNEQFF | TGTGCCAGCAGCGCGACAGGGAGCTCCTACAATGAGCAGTTCTTC
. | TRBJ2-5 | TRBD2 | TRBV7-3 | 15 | CASSRASGDQETQYF | TGTGCCAGCAGTCGAGCTAGCGGAGACCAAGAGACCCAGTACTTC
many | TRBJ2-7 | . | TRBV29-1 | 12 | CSVGRTSYEQYF | TGCAGCGTTGGACGGACCTCCTACGAGCAGTACTTC
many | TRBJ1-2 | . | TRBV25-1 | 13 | CASSEYRGHGYTF | TGTGCCAGCAGTGAATATCGCGGTCATGGCTACACCTTC
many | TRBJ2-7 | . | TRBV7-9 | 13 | CASSSGISYEQYF | TGTGCCAGCAGCTCTGGCATTTCCTACGAGCAGTACTTC
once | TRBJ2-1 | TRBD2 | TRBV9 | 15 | CASSPTGLGDYEQFF | TGTGCCAGCAGCCCTACGGGACTAGGGGACTACGAGCAGTTCTTC
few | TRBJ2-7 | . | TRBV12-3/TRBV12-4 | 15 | CASSFGMGERNEQYF | TGTGCCAGCAGTTTTGGGATGGGGGAGAGGAACGAGCAGTACTTC
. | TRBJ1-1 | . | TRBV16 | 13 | CASSQPSGLGAFF | TGTGCCAGCAGCCAACCGAGCGGTCTCGGGGCTTTCTTT
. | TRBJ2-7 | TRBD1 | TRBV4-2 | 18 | CASSLQPRGQGVFYEQYF | TGTGCCAGCAGCCTCCAACCTCGGGGACAGGGCGTCTTCTACGAGCAGTACTTC
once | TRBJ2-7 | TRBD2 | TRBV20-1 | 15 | CSASPLAGGLYEQYF | TGCAGTGCTAGCCCCCTAGCGGGGGGCCTTTACGAGCAGTACTTC
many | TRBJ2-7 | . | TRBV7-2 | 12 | CASSEPYYEQYF | TGTGCCAGCAGCGAACCGTACTACGAGCAGTACTTC
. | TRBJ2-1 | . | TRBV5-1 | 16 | CASSLRDSSLYNEQFF | TGCGCCAGCAGCTTGAGGGACTCCTCTCTGTACAATGAGCAGTTCTTC